Listed below are T cell receptor beta chains from one sample, sequenced in a study of CD8 T cells in Susac syndrome. TCRdb processed the immunoSEQ multiplex PCR reads anew with MiXCR; each CDR3 protein has one entry. The sample comprises 130,000 to 150,000 distinct CDR3 sequences, less than 95% of which are singletons, and approximately 0.09% rests with the top ten. The sequencing input was CD4+ T cells from PBMCs. The receptors shown here come from a human donor in good health. Both conserved end residues are trimmed from each CDR3.

v_call: TRBV29-1
j_call: TRBJ2-7
cdr3_aa: SVDRGPYEQY

v_call: TRBV29-1
j_call: TRBJ2-5
cdr3_aa: SVDNPGKGDGETQY

v_call: TRBV30
j_call: TRBJ1-1
cdr3_aa: AWTQRESNTEAF

v_call: TRBV6-6
j_call: TRBJ1-1
cdr3_aa: ASTKARNTEAF

v_call: TRBV13
j_call: TRBJ2-1
cdr3_aa: ASSLGGLAGDNEQF

v_call: TRBV6-4
j_call: TRBJ2-7
cdr3_aa: ASSEEQGYEQY

v_call: TRBV9
j_call: TRBJ1-2
cdr3_aa: ASSVEGIGYGYT

v_call: TRBV6-6
j_call: TRBJ1-2
cdr3_aa: ASSPQGLYGYT

v_call: TRBV20-1
j_call: TRBJ2-1
cdr3_aa: SALSGRGGYTEQF

v_call: TRBV5-1
j_call: TRBJ2-7
cdr3_aa: ASRDGTSGSYEQY

v_call: TRBV5-4
j_call: TRBJ2-3
cdr3_aa: ASSPTSGREHTQY

v_call: TRBV2
j_call: TRBJ2-7
cdr3_aa: ASSDTDYEQY

v_call: TRBV3-1
j_call: TRBJ2-2
cdr3_aa: ASHLRNTGELF

v_call: TRBV2
j_call: TRBJ2-1
cdr3_aa: ASSLKTSGSAEQF

v_call: TRBV12-3/TRBV12-4
j_call: TRBJ2-7
cdr3_aa: ASSFKGIDEQY

v_call: TRBV5-1
j_call: TRBJ2-1
cdr3_aa: ASTLGSGGYNEQF

v_call: TRBV12-3/TRBV12-4
j_call: TRBJ1-5
cdr3_aa: ASSFGNQPQH